This TCR beta chain was documented in a study of shared clonotypes between healthy human individuals. Study-level information: The study enrolled a couple of women and three men aged 18 to 49. Each donor's CD4 naive and CD4 memory cells filled three plates apiece, CD8 naive two, and CD8 memory one.

Whole-study results and caveats: Naive subsets generally had larger estimated richness than memory subsets.

The data were produced by immunoSEQ multiplex PCR, yet TCRdb's version contains in-frame clones alone and is incomplete. This sample has around 560,000 clones, with approximately 95% found just once. The naive CD8 fraction comprised CD45RO-negative cells positively selected for CCR7 and excluded terminally differentiated effector memory CD45RA+ cells. Those who donated were healthy HIV-negative adults, with no recent acute infections or vaccinations reported. Germline V gives CDR1 SGHKS, CDR2 YYEKEE (reference sequence). The CDR3 spans 14 residues. V lost 2 bases and J 1 base, leaving 7 bases between the germline ends. About this clone: Its cognate antigen is unknown.

The source material was naive CD8+ T cells sorted from blood. The receptor was derived from a woman aged 30 to 39 in good health. J is TRBJ1-5 and V is TRBV5-5; D ambiguous. CDR3: CASSLIYSNQPQHF. The CDR3 nucleotides are TGTGCCAGCAGCTTAATCTACAGCAATCAGCCCCAGCATTTT.